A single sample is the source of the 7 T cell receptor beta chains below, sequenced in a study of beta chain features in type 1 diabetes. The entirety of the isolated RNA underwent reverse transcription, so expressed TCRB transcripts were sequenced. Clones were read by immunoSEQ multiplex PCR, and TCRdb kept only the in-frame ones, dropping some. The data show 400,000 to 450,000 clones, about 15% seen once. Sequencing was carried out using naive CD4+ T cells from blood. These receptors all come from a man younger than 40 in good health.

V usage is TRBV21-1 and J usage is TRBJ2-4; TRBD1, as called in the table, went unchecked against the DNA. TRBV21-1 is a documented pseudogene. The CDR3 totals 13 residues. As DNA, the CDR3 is TGTGCCAGCCCGGGACAGACGAAAAACATTCAGTACTTC. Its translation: CASPGQTKNIQYF.

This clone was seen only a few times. The CDR3 loop is CASSQDGDILNYGYTF. CDR3 coding DNA: TGCGCCAGCAGCCAAGATGGGGACATCTTAAACTATGGCTACACCTTC. The chain is built from TRBV4-3 and TRBJ1-2; tentatively, D is TRBD1 (6 bases). Trimming pared 0 bases from V and 2 bases from J, leaving 13 bases between. This CDR3 spans 16 amino acids. CDR1 LGHNA and CDR2 YSLEER come from the germline V gene.

This chain's CDR3 is CASSSYLGEETQYF. CDR3 nucleotides: TGTGCCAGCAGCTCCTATCTAGGGGAAGAGACCCAGTACTTC. The genes are TRBV7-2 and TRBJ2-5; possibly TRBD1 for D (5 bases). The germline V gene has CDR1 SGHTA and CDR2 FQGNSA. This CDR3 has 14 residues. Trimming pared 4 bases from V and 3 bases from J, leaving 12 bases between.

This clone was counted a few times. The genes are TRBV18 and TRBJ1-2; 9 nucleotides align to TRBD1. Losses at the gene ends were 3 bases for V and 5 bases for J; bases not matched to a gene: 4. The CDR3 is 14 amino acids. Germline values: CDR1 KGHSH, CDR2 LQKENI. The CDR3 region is CASSPDRGGYGYTF. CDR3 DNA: TGTGCCAGCTCACCGGACAGGGGCGGGTATGGCTACACCTTC.

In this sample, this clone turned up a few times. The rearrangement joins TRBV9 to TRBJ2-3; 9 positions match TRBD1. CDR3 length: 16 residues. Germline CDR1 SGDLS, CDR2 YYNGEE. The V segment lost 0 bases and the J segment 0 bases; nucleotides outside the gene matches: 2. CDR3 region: CASSVGGTGSTDTQYF. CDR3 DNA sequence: TGTGCCAGCAGCGTAGGTGGGACAGGGAGCACAGATACGCAGTATTTT.

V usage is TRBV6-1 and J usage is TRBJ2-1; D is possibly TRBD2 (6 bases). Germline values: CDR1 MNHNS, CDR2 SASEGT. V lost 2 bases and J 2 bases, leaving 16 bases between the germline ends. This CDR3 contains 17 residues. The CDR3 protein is CASSESSGVPPYNEQFF. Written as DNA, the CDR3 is TGTGCCAGCAGTGAATCGTCGGGGGTACCTCCCTACAATGAGCAGTTCTTC.

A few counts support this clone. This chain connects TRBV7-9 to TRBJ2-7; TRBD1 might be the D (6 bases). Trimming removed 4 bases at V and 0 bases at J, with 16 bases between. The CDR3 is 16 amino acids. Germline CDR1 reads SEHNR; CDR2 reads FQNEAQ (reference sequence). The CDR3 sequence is CASSSQTTGLSYEQYF. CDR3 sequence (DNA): TGTGCCAGCAGCTCACAAACGACAGGACTCTCCTACGAGCAGTACTTC.